This T cell receptor (beta chain) was sequenced in a study of beta chain features in type 1 diabetes. The study's findings and limits: Shortening of TCRB CDR3s, moderate but significant, appeared in all four CD4+ subsets of Type 1 diabetes patients.

In its sample, this clone was seen a few times. Its antigen is unknown. The study reverse transcribed the entire isolated RNA, so it sequenced expressed TCRB transcripts. Libraries were prepared by immunoSEQ multiplex PCR; TCRdb keeps only in-frame clonotypes and omits some of them. The sample has about 160,000 clones, roughly 60% seen once; the top ten hold around 0.096%. The CDR3 runs to 13 residues. V lost 1 base and J 3 bases, leaving 6 bases between the germline ends. The germline CDR1 and CDR2 sequences are LGHNA and YSLEER. This chain connects TRBV4-3 to TRBJ2-5; D gene uncertain. The source of this sequence is a man aged 25-40 years with type 1 diabetes. Specimen: naive CD4+ T cells from blood. The CDR3 here is CASSQGVKETQYF. In DNA form, the CDR3 reads TGCGCCAGCAGCCAAGGAGTGAAAGAGACCCAGTACTTC.